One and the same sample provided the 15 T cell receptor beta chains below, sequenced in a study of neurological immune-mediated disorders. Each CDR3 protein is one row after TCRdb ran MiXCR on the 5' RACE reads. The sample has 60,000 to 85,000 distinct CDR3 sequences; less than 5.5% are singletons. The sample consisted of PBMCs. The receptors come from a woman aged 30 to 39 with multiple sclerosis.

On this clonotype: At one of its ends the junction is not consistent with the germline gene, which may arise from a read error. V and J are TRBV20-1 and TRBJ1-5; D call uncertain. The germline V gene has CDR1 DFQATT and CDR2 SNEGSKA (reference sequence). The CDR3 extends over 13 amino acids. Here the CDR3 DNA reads TGCAGTGCGTACACGGGAGGCAATCAGCCCCAGAATTTT. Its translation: CSAYTGGNQPQNF.

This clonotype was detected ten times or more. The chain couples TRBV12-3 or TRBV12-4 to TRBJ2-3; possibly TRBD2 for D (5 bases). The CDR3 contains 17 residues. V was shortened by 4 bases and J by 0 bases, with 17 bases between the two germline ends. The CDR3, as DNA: TGTGCCAGCAGTTGGGTCGGTGCAGCGGTTAGCACAGATACGCAGTATTTT. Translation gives CASSWVGAAVSTDTQYF.

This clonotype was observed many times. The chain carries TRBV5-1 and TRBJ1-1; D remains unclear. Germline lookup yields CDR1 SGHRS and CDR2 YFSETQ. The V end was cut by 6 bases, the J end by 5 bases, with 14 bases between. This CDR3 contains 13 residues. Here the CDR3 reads CASTEPGGTEAFF. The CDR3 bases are TGCGCCAGCACCGAGCCCGGAGGAACTGAAGCTTTCTTT.

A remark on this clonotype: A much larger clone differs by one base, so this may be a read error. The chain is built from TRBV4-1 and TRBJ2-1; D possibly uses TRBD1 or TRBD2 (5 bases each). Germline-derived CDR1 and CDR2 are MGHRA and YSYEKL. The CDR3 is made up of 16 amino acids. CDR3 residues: CASNQDWGPSYNEQFF. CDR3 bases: TGCGCCAGCAACCAAGATTGGGGACCCTCCTACAATGAGCAGTTCTTC.

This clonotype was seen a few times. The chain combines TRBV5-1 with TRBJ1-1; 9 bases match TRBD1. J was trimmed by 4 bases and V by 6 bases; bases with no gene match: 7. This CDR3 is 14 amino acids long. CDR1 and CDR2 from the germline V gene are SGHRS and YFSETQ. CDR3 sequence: CASTLGQGGTEAFF. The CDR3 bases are TGCGCCAGCACCCTGGGACAGGGTGGCACTGAAGCTTTCTTT.

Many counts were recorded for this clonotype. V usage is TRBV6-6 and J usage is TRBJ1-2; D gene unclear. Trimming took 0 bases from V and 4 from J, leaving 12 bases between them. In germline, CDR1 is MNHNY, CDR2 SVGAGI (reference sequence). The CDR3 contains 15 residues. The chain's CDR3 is CASSYSTLGSYGYTF. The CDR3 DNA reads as TGTGCCAGCAGTTACTCGACTTTAGGGTCCTATGGCTACACCTTC.

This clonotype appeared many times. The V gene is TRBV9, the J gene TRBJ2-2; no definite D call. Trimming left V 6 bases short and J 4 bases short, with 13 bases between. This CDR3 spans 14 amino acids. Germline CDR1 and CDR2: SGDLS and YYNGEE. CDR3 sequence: CASTAPASTGELFF. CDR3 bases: TGTGCCAGCACAGCTCCCGCCTCCACCGGGGAGCTGTTTTTT.

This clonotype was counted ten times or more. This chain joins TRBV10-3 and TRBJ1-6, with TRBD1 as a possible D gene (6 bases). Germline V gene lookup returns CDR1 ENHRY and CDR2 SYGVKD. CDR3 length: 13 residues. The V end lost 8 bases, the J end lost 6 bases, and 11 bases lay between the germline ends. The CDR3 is CAIRTGPNSPLHF. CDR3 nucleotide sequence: TGTGCCATCCGAACAGGGCCTAATTCACCCCTCCACTTT.

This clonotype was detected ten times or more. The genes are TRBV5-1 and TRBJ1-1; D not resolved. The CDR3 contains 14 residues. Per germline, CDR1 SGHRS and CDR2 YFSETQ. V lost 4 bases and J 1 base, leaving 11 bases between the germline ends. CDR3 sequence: CASSTEGWNTEAFF. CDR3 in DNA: TGCGCCAGCAGCACGGAAGGTTGGAACACTGAAGCTTTCTTT.

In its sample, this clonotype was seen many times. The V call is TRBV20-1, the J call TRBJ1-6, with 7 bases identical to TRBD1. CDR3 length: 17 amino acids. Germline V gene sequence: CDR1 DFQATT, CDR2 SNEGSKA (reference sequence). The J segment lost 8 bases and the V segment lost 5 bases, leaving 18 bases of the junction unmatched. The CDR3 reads CSAPHRGGPRRDSPLHF. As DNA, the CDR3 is TGCAGTGCTCCTCACAGGGGAGGACCCAGGCGTGATTCACCCCTCCACTTT.

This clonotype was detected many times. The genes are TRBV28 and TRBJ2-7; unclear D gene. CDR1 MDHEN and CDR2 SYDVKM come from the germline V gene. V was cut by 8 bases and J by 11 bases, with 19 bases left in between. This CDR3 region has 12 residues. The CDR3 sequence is CASGRASSVKYV. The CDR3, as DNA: TGTGCCAGCGGTAGGGCGAGCTCCGTAAAGTACGTC.

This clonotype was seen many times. CDR3 nucleotides: TGCAGTGCTGGGACTAGCGGGGCCTACAATGAGCAGTTCTTC. It is translated as CSAGTSGAYNEQFF. The rearrangement links TRBV20-1 to TRBJ2-1, with 13 nucleotides matching TRBD2. Germline V CDR1 and CDR2: DFQATT, SNEGSKA (reference sequence). CDR3 length equals 14 residues. After removal of 5 bases from V and 2 bases from J, the junction contained 0 bases not matched to a gene.

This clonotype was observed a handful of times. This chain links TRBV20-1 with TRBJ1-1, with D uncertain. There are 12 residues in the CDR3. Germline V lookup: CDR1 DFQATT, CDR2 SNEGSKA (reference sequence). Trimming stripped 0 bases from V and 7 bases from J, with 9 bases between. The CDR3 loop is CSARDEPDEAFF. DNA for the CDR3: TGCAGTGCTAGAGACGAGCCCGATGAAGCTTTCTTT.

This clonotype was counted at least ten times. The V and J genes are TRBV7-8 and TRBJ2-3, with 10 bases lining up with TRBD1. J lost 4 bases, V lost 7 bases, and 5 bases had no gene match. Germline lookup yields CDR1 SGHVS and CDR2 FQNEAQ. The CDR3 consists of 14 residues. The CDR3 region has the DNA TGTGCCAGCACCCGGGACAGGGGCTCAGATACGCAGTATTTT. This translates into CASTRDRGSDTQYF.

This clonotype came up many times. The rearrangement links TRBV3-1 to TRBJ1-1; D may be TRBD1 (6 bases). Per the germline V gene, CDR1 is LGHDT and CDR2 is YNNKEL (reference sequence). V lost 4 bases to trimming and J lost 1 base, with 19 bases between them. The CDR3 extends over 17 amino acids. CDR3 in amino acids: CASSPAGHSWRNTEAFF. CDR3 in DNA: TGTGCCAGCAGCCCCGCGGGACACAGTTGGAGGAACACTGAAGCTTTCTTT. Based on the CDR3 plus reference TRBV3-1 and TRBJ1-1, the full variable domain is DTAVSQTPKYLVTQMGNDKSIKCEQNLGHDTMYWYKQDSKKFLKIMFSYNNKELIINETVPNRFSPKSPDKAHLNLHINSLELGDSAVYFCASSPAGHSWRNTEAFFGQGTRLTVV.